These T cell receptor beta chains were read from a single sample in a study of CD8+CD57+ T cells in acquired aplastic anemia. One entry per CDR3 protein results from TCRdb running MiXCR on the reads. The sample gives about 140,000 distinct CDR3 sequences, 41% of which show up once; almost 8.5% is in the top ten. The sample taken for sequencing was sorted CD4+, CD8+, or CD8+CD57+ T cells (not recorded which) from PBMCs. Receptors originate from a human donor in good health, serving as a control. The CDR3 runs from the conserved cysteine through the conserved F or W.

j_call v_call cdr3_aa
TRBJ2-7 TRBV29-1 CSVGGGSYEQYF
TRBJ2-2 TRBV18 CASSPPLGQASSTGELFF
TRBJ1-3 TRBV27 CASSTARGKKGNTIYF
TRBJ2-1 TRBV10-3 CAISESGLGEQFF
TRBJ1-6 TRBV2 CASTDRSPLHF
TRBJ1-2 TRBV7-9 CASSPTQGDGYTF
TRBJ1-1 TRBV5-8 CASGDPFGTEAFF
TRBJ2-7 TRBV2 CASSVSGTGGYEQYF
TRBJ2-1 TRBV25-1 CASRTGSFYNEQFF
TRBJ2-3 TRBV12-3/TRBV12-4 CASSLFPGAGAGASTDTQYF
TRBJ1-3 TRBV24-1 CATSDPGTGIGNTIYF
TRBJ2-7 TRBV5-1 CASSPSGSSYEQYF
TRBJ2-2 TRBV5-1 CASSLTTGVAGELFF
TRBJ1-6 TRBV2 CASSVGPTFNNSPLHF
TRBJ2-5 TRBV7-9 CASSSGGQETQYF
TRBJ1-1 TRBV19 CASISRMNTEAFF
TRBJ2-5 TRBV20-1 CSARAGDSQETQYF
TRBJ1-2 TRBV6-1 CASSPPPPNLGGYTF
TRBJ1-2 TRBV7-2 CASSLSTGYGYTF
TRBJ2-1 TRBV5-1 CASSPGTGGNEQFF